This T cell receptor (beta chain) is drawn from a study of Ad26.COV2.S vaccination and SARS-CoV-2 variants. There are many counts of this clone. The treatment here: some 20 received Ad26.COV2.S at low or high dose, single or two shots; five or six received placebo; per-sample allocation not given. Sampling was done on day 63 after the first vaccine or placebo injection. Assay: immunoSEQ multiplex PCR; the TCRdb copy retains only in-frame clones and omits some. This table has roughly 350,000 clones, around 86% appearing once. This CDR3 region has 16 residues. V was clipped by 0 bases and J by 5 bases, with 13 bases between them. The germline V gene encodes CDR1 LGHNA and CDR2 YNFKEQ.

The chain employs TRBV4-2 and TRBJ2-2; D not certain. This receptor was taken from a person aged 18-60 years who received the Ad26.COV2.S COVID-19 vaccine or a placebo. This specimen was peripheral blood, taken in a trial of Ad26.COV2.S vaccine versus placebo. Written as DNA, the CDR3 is TGTGCCAGCAGCCAAGACCCCCAGGTCTCAACCGGGGAGCTGTTTTTT. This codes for CASSQDPQVSTGELFF.